This record looks at one T cell receptor beta chain sequence and its context. Its antigen is still unknown. The donors were members of the validation cohort comprising over 90 subjects, separate from the approximately 630-subject first cohort. Germline lookup yields CDR1 MDHEN and CDR2 SYDVKM. CDR3 length: 14 amino acids. After removal of 5 bases from V and 3 bases from J, the junction contained 5 bases not matched to a gene. TCRdb keeps only in-frame clones here, not all; method: immunoSEQ multiplex PCR. The sample has roughly 200,000 clones; about 81% are singletons. These data come from a study of cytomegalovirus exposure and HLA in healthy donors. The study, taken as a whole, reports: The tendency of first-cohort TCR clusters to co-occur in the roughly 130 validation repertoires was the finding of a later analysis.

This clonotype was sampled from a woman aged 25 to 39 in good health and CMV-seronegative. Sequences were obtained from PBMCs. The rearrangement joins TRBV28 to TRBJ1-2; 8 bases align to TRBD1. The DNA of the CDR3 is TGTGCCAGCAGTCTGACAGGGGTGGACTATGGCTACACCTTC. This gives the protein CASSLTGVDYGYTF.